Listed below are T cell receptor beta chains from one sample, sequenced in a study of blood T cells in healthy people across ages. TCRdb re-called the 5' RACE reads through MiXCR, storing one row per CDR3 protein. The sample carries around 1.7 million distinct CDR3 sequences, 28% recorded once. Source material: blood. The receptors were gathered from a woman aged 25 to 39 in good health. CDR3s include the opening cysteine and the closing phenylalanine or tryptophan. Each record gives: CDR3 length, clone size, V gene, D gene, J gene, CDR3 DNA, CDR3 protein. D genes are given only for firm matches. The size field is filled for only some rows; it gives once, few, many or a size class.

15	.	TRBV6-5	.	TRBJ1-1	TGTGCCAGCAACAAACTAAGGGGGATGAACACTGAAGCTTTCTTT	CASNKLRGMNTEAFF
19	many	TRBV13	.	TRBJ2-6	TGTGCCAGCAGCTTCGCCGCGGGGCGGCGGATCTCTGGGGCCAACGTCCTGACTTTC	CASSFAAGRRISGANVLTF
13	.	TRBV9	.	TRBJ2-7	TGTGCCAGCAGCGTAGATTTGGTGAACGAGCAGTACTTC	CASSVDLVNEQYF
14	.	TRBV20-1	.	TRBJ2-6	TGCAGTGCTAGATCGAACTCTGGGGCCAACGTCCTGACTTTC	CSARSNSGANVLTF
12	.	TRBV5-1	TRBD1	TRBJ2-1	TGCGCCAGTACAGGGGCCAGCAATGAGCAGTTCTTC	CASTGASNEQFF
15	.	TRBV7-2	.	TRBJ2-1	TGTGCCAGCAGCTTAAAACAGGGGAGGAGCGATGAGCAGTTCTTC	CASSLKQGRSDEQFF
13	.	TRBV3-1	.	TRBJ2-5	TGTGCCAGCATGGGGGATTACCAAGAGACCCAGTACTTC	CASMGDYQETQYF
13	few	TRBV20-1	.	TRBJ1-2	TGCAGTGCTAGAGATTCAGGGGATTACGGCTACACCTTC	CSARDSGDYGYTF
12	few	TRBV5-1	TRBD2	TRBJ2-4	TGCGCCAGCTGGGGAGGGTTTGGCATTCAGTACTTC	CASWGGFGIQYF
18	.	TRBV24-1	.	TRBJ2-1	TGTGCCACCAGCTCCAGTCCTTTGGGGCTGAACGCGAGGGATGAGCAGTTCTTC	CATSSSPLGLNARDEQFF
17	.	TRBV9	.	TRBJ2-3	TGTGCCAGCAGCGCAGGCTCCGGGACACTTAGCACAGATACGCAGTATTTT	CASSAGSGTLSTDTQYF
13	few	TRBV30	TRBD1	TRBJ2-7	TGTGCCGTATCATGGGACAGGGGTTACGAGCAGTACTTC	CAVSWDRGYEQYF
14	many	TRBV7-2	TRBD1	TRBJ1-2	TGTGCCAGCTCCGTGGGGACAGGGGAGGATGGCTACACCTTC	CASSVGTGEDGYTF
14	few	TRBV7-6	.	TRBJ2-1	TGTGCCAGCAGCTTAGCCGACAGGACTTATGAGCAGTTCTTC	CASSLADRTYEQFF
13	.	TRBV2	.	TRBJ2-7	TGTGCCAGCAAGGGTAGCGGAGGGGGGGAGCAGTACTTC	CASKGSGGGEQYF
14	.	TRBV6-6	.	TRBJ1-1	TGTGCCAGCAGTCCCCCCTCGCGACATACTGAAGCTTTCTTT	CASSPPSRHTEAFF
14	.	TRBV2	.	TRBJ2-1	TGTGCCAACCATACAGGGAGCTCCTACAATGAGCAGTTCTTC	CANHTGSSYNEQFF
15	few	TRBV20-1	TRBD2	TRBJ2-1	TGCAGTGCTAGAGCGGGGGGGCGCCCCTACAATGAGCAGTTCTTC	CSARAGGRPYNEQFF
16	.	TRBV7-2	.	TRBJ2-7	TGTGCCAGCAGCTTAGGATTAGTAGCGGTCTCCTACGAGCAGTGCTTC	CASSLGLVAVSYEQCF
14	.	TRBV7-2	.	TRBJ1-1	TGTGCCAGCAGCCAACACAACTTGAACACTGAAGCTTTCTTT	CASSQHNLNTEAFF
16	.	TRBV12-3/TRBV12-4	TRBD1	TRBJ1-2	TGTGCCAGCAGTACGCGAACCGGGACAGCCAACTATGGCTACACCTTC	CASSTRTGTANYGYTF
18	few	TRBV5-1	.	TRBJ1-6	TGCGCCAGCAGCTTGGGGTGGAAGGGAGAAGGGTATAATTCACCCCTCCACTTT	CASSLGWKGEGYNSPLHF
13	few	TRBV29-1	.	TRBJ1-1	TGCAGCGTCCCCTGGGGGGAGAACACTGAAGCTTTCTTT	CSVPWGENTEAFF
16	.	TRBV5-1	.	TRBJ2-2	TGCGCCAGCAGCTTAAGCGGCAGCTCGAACACCGGGGAGCTGTTTTTT	CASSLSGSSNTGELFF
13	few	TRBV12-3/TRBV12-4	.	TRBJ1-2	TGTGCCAGCATCAAAGGAACATCCTATGGCTACACCTTC	CASIKGTSYGYTF
16	.	TRBV4-3	TRBD2	TRBJ2-1	TGCGCCAGCAGCCAAAACCGACGGGGGGTAAAAGGTGAGCAGTTCTTC	CASSQNRRGVKGEQFF
16	few	TRBV27	TRBD2	TRBJ2-7	TGTGCCAGCAGTTTATCGACCGGGACTAGTGGCTACGAGCAGTACTTC	CASSLSTGTSGYEQYF
16	few	TRBV6-1	.	TRBJ2-7	TGTGCCAGCAGTGAAGGTATAGGTCAAAGCTCCTACGAGCAGTACTTC	CASSEGIGQSSYEQYF
15	few	TRBV7-9	.	TRBJ1-1	TGTGCCAGCAGCTTAACGGGAACAGGGATAACTGAAGCTTTCTTT	CASSLTGTGITEAFF
15	many	TRBV5-5	.	TRBJ1-2	TGTGCCAGCAGCCCGGCCCGGGGTATCGATGATGGCTACACCTTC	CASSPARGIDDGYTF
16	many	TRBV6-6	.	TRBJ2-7	TGTGCCAGCAGTTACTCGAGTGCACCGCTGGTAGGCGAGCAGTACTTC	CASSYSSAPLVGEQYF
17	.	TRBV6-6	.	TRBJ2-2	TGTGCCAGCAGTTACTCGAGCAAATCGGGCTACACCGGGGAGCTGTTTTTT	CASSYSSKSGYTGELFF
14	.	TRBV10-3	.	TRBJ1-6	TGTGCCATCAGAGACGGGACGGACAATTCACCCCTCCACTTT	CAIRDGTDNSPLHF
15	.	TRBV5-1	.	TRBJ2-5	TGCGCCAGCAGCTTGGCTCCCCCAGGGGAAGAGACCCAGTACTTC	CASSLAPPGEETQYF
15	few	TRBV25-1	TRBD2	TRBJ2-3	TGTGCCAGCAGTGATCGGCGGGAGGGCACAGATACGCAGTATTTT	CASSDRREGTDTQYF
14	.	TRBV6-6	.	TRBJ1-5	TGTGCCAGCAGGCAGGGGACGAGCAATCAGCCCCAGCATTTT	CASRQGTSNQPQHF
16	many	TRBV6-5	TRBD1	TRBJ1-2	TGTGCCAGCAGACGGACAGGGAGCGGGGTTAACTATGGCTACACCTTC	CASRRTGSGVNYGYTF
13	.	TRBV27	.	TRBJ1-4	TGTGCCAGCAGTTTAAACAGATATGAAAAACTGTTTTTT	CASSLNRYEKLFF
14	.	TRBV5-1	TRBD2	TRBJ2-3	TGCGCCAGCAAAATGGGACTAGTAGCAGATACGCAGTATTTT	CASKMGLVADTQYF
14	few	TRBV29-1	TRBD1	TRBJ1-2	TGCAGCGTTAAGGGGGACAGGATCGCCTATGGCTACACCTTC	CSVKGDRIAYGYTF
14	many	TRBV5-1	TRBD1	TRBJ2-5	TGCGCCAGCAGCTTGGCCAACCGACAGGGGACCCAGTACTTC	CASSLANRQGTQYF
18	.	TRBV14	TRBD2	TRBJ2-3	TGTGCCAGCAGCCAGCCTTTGGAAGGACTAGCTATCACAGATACGCAGTATTTT	CASSQPLEGLAITDTQYF
14	few	TRBV20-1	.	TRBJ2-4	TGCAGTGCTAGAGATGACCTAGCCAAAAACATTCAGTACTTC	CSARDDLAKNIQYF
18	few	TRBV6-1	.	TRBJ1-5	TGTGCCAGCAGCTGCCCGTTCGTTTTGGGACAATCGGTTCAGCCCCAGCATTTT	CASSCPFVLGQSVQPQHF
14	many	TRBV20-1	.	TRBJ2-7	TGCAGTGCTAGAGGTCAGGGAATCACCTACGAGCAGTACTTC	CSARGQGITYEQYF
12	many	TRBV7-2	.	TRBJ2-7	TGTGCCAGCCAGGGTAAACCGGGGGAGCAGTACTTC	CASQGKPGEQYF
16	.	TRBV20-1	.	TRBJ1-2	TGCAGTGCTAGAGCCAGGAGAGAGTCTGGCTACGATGGCTACACCTTC	CSARARRESGYDGYTF
16	few	TRBV5-1	TRBD2	TRBJ2-2	TGCGCCAGCAGCTGGGGGACTAGCAGCTCCGTCGGGGAGCTGTTTTTT	CASSWGTSSSVGELFF
13	.	TRBV20-1	.	TRBJ1-5	TGCAGTGCAGAGAGACAGAGGGGTCAGCCCCAGCATTTT	CSAERQRGQPQHF
16	.	TRBV4-3	.	TRBJ1-1	TGCGCCAGCAGCCCTGTGGAAAGAGCGTTGAACACTGAAGCTTTCTTT	CASSPVERALNTEAFF
14	.	TRBV2	.	TRBJ2-7	TGTGCCAGCAGCCCCATGGGGGGTCTCTACGAGCAGTACTTC	CASSPMGGLYEQYF
13	few	TRBV10-3	.	TRBJ2-7	TGTGCCATCAGTGAGAACTGGGGGAGGGAGCAGTACTTC	CAISENWGREQYF
14	.	TRBV10-2	.	TRBJ1-1	TGCGCCAGCAGTGAGGTCAGGAAAGACACTGAAGCTTTCTTT	CASSEVRKDTEAFF